This T cell receptor beta chain was captured in a study of blood T cell repertoires in COVID-19. Looking at the study overall: PBMCs, B-cell-depleted T cells, or T cells were the source of the cDNA or gDNA that made up the material.

Authors' analysis steps: It was from reference gene primer amplification that nucleated cell counts were estimated. TCRdb's table, derived via immunoSEQ multiplex PCR, lists solely in-frame clones and lacks some. Clonal size and the V and J genes are those of that table, whereas D and trimming came from the DNA. The data contain some 240,000 clones, 65% to 90% of them seen just once; the ten biggest clones take up around 9.5%. The receptor was isolated from a man aged 50-60 years with active or convalescent COVID-19. Sequencing was carried out using peripheral blood.

The CDR3 DNA reads as TGTGCCAGCAGCTCACAGCGGGGCGAGCAGTACTTC. Amino acid sequence: CASSSQRGEQYF. J is TRBJ2-7 and V is TRBV27; the match to TRBD2 covers 7 bases. Trimming cost V 6 bases and J 6 bases; bases outside gene matches: 5. Germline V CDR1 and CDR2: MNHEY, SMNVEV (reference sequence). The CDR3 is 12 amino acids.